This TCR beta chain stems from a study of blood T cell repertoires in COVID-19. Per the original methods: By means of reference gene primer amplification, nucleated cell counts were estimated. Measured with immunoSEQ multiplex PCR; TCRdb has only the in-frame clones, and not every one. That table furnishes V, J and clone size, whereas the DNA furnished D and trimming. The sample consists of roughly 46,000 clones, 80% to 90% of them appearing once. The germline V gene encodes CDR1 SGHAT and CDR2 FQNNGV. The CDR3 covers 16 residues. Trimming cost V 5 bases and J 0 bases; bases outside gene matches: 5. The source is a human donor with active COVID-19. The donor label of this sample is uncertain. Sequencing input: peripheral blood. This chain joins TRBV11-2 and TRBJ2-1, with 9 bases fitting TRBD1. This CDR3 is CASSPGTGLSYNEQFF. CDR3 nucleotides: TGTGCCAGCAGCCCTGGGACAGGGCTCTCCTACAATGAGCAGTTCTTC.